Listed below are T cell receptor beta chains from one sample, sequenced in a study of cytomegalovirus exposure and HLA in healthy donors. Using immunoSEQ multiplex PCR, the repertoire was profiled, and TCRdb retains in-frame clones only, with some absent. Recorded here are some 110,000 clones; the top ten clones represent roughly 3.5%. Input material: PBMCs. These receptors were taken from a man aged 25-40 years in good health and CMV-seronegative. The CDR3 runs from the conserved cysteine through the conserved F or W. The order of the fields is V gene, J gene, D gene, CDR3 protein, CDR3 DNA. A D gene is named only where the DNA matches it firmly.

V: TRBV6-1; J: TRBJ1-5; D: TRBD1; CDR3: CASSDRGHQPQHF; DNA: TGTGCCAGCAGCGACAGGGGGCATCAGCCCCAGCATTTT
V: TRBV4-2; J: TRBJ1-1; D: -; CDR3: CASSPLGQGRRTEAFF; DNA: TGTGCCAGCAGCCCCCTCGGGCAGGGGCGGAGGACTGAAGCTTTCTTT
V: TRBV27; J: TRBJ2-7; D: -; CDR3: CASSHPTKGFHEQYF; DNA: TGTGCCAGCAGTCACCCAACTAAGGGGTTCCACGAGCAGTACTTC
V: TRBV7-2; J: TRBJ2-3; D: -; CDR3: CASSLGAGLIVTDTQYF; DNA: TGTGCCAGCAGCTTAGGCGCAGGGTTAATTGTCACAGATACGCAGTATTTT
V: TRBV29-1; J: TRBJ1-1; D: TRBD1; CDR3: CSVHPGQGPRSEAFF; DNA: TGCAGCGTCCATCCGGGACAGGGGCCTCGCTCTGAAGCTTTCTTT
V: TRBV5-1; J: TRBJ1-1; D: -; CDR3: CASSPGGGGTEAFF; DNA: TGCGCCAGCAGCCCGGGGGGGGGCGGCACTGAAGCTTTCTTT
V: TRBV6-5; J: TRBJ2-7; D: -; CDR3: CASSYSFGAYEQYF; DNA: TGTGCCAGCAGTTACTCGTTCGGTGCCTACGAGCAGTACTTC
V: TRBV5-4; J: TRBJ1-2; D: -; CDR3: CASSPRVAGYGYTF; DNA: TGTGCCAGCAGCCCCCGGGTCGCGGGGTATGGCTACACCTTC
V: TRBV5-7; J: TRBJ2-7; D: TRBD2; CDR3: CASSLDREGFYEQYF; DNA: TGTGCCAGCAGCTTGGACCGGGAGGGGTTCTACGAGCAGTACTTC
V: TRBV18; J: TRBJ2-5; D: -; CDR3: CASSLVGGQETQYF; DNA: TGTGCCAGCTCTCTGGTCGGGGGTCAAGAGACCCAGTACTTC
V: TRBV5-1; J: TRBJ2-5; D: TRBD1; CDR3: CASSPGQGASETQYF; DNA: TGCGCCAGCAGCCCTGGACAGGGGGCGTCGGAGACCCAGTACTTC
V: TRBV18; J: TRBJ1-1; D: TRBD1; CDR3: CASSSSRDRAVGGTEAFF; DNA: TGTGCCAGCTCATCGTCCCGGGACAGGGCCGTAGGAGGCACTGAAGCTTTCTTT
V: TRBV2; J: TRBJ1-2; D: TRBD1; CDR3: CASRSPGQEYYGYTF; DNA: TGTGCCAGCAGGAGTCCGGGACAGGAGTACTATGGCTACACCTTC
V: TRBV27; J: TRBJ2-4; D: -; CDR3: CASGPLDKRYF; DNA: TGTGCCAGCGGCCCCCTGGACAAACGGTACTTC
V: TRBV27; J: TRBJ2-2; D: -; CDR3: CASLQGGLNTGELFF; DNA: TGTGCCAGCCTCCAGGGCGGATTGAACACCGGGGAGCTGTTTTTT
V: TRBV6-1; J: TRBJ2-1; D: TRBD2; CDR3: CASSARTSGGLSNEQFF; DNA: TGTGCCAGCAGTGCCCGGACTAGCGGGGGTTTGAGCAATGAGCAGTTCTTC
V: TRBV19; J: TRBJ2-7; D: -; CDR3: CASSITRSYEQYF; DNA: TGTGCCAGTAGTATAACAAGATCCTACGAGCAGTACTTC
V: TRBV6-1; J: TRBJ2-3; D: -; CDR3: CASSNLVSTDTQYF; DNA: TGTGCCAGCAGTAACTTAGTCAGCACAGATACGCAGTATTTT
V: TRBV19; J: TRBJ1-2; D: TRBD1; CDR3: CASRSAGTGPDGYGYTF; DNA: TGTGCCAGTAGATCCGCCGGGACAGGCCCTGATGGCTATGGCTACACCTTC